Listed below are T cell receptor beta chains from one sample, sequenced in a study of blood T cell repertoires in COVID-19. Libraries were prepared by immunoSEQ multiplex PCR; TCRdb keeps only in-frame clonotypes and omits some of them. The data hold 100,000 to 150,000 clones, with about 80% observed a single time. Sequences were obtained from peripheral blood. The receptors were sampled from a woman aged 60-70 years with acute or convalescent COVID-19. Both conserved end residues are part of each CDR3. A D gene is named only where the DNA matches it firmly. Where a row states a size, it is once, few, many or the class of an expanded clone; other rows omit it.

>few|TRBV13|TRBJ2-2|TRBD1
TGTGCCAGCACCATCCGATCAGGGGGCGCGGCCGGGGAGCTGTTTTTT
CASTIRSGGAAGELFF
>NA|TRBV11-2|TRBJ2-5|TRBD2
TGTGCCAGCAGCCCCGGGACTAGCGATGCGGAGACCCAGTACTTC
CASSPGTSDAETQYF
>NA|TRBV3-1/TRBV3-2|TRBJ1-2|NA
TGTGCCAGCAGCCAAGTCTCTGGCGGGTTCTATGGCTACACCTTC
CASSQVSGGFYGYTF
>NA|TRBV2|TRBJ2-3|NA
TGTGCCAGCAGTATAAGCACAGATACGCAGTATTTT
CASSISTDTQYF
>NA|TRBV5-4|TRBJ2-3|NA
TGTGCCAGCAGCCTCATACTCCTAGCGACCTCCGGCACAGATACGCAGTATTTT
CASSLILLATSGTDTQYF
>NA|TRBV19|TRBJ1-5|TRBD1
TGTGCCAGTAGGGCAGGGGGCCCCAATCAGCCCCAGCATTTT
CASRAGGPNQPQHF
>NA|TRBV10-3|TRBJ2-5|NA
TGTGCCATCAGTGAGTCTACCCTAGGACAGCGGGAGACCCAGTACTTC
CAISESTLGQRETQYF
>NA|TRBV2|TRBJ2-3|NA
TGTGCCAGCAGTGTTTTCAGTTCTAGCACAGATACGCAGTATTTT
CASSVFSSSTDTQYF
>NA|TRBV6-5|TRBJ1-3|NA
TGTGCCAGCAGTCATAGCGGGGGAACTGGAAACACCATATATTTT
CASSHSGGTGNTIYF
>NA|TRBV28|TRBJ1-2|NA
TGTGCCAGCAGTTCAGGAACTCCCTATGGCTACACCTTC
CASSSGTPYGYTF
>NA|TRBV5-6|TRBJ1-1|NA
TGTGCCAGCAGCTTGGCACAAGAAGCTTTCTTT
CASSLAQEAFF
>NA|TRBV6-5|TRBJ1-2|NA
TGTGCCTGCCGGACAGAGCCTAACTATGGCTACACCTTC
CACRTEPNYGYTF